A selection of T cell receptor beta chains follows, all from one sample in a study of glioma-infiltrating T cells. TCRdb called the multiplex PCR reads again in MiXCR, with one record for every CDR3 protein. The top ten hold around 20% of the sample, which has some 190,000 distinct CDR3 sequences, more than 25% seen once. Material for sequencing was glioma tissue, nonneoplastic brain tissue, or PBMCs (not recorded which). The receptors stem from a human donor with low-grade glioma or glioblastoma, undergoing nonglioma brain surgery, or in good health (not recorded which). CDR3s include the opening cysteine and the closing phenylalanine or tryptophan. The order of the fields is D gene, clone size, V gene, J gene, CDR3 DNA, CDR3 protein. A D gene is named only where the DNA matches it firmly. Size is omitted from some rows. Given values are once, few, many or a class for expanded clones.

>TRBD1|once|TRBV6-1|TRBJ2-1
TGTGCAACCGGGACAGGGATGGCAGCTGAGCAGTTCTTC
CATGTGMAAEQFF
>TRBD2|many|TRBV6-1|TRBJ2-7
TGTGCCAGCACGGGGGGTGGCCCCTACGAGCAGTACTTC
CASTGGGPYEQYF
>TRBD2|many|TRBV6-1|TRBJ2-1
TGTGCCAGCAGTTATTTTTCACCGGGACTAGCGGGAGGGCTCACCGAGCAGTTCTTC
CASSYFSPGLAGGLTEQFF
>.|.|TRBV7-9|TRBJ1-5
TGTGCCAGCAGCTTAGGGTCCGGGGCCCGTCAGCCCCAGCATTTT
CASSLGSGARQPQHF
>.|.|TRBV27|TRBJ1-5
TGTGCCAGCACTCGGGGGAATAGCAATCATCCCCAGCATTTT
CASTRGNSNHPQHF
>TRBD1|many|TRBV24-1|TRBJ2-1
TGTGCCACCAGTGATCGGGACAGGGGCGTCAATGAGCAGTTCTTC
CATSDRDRGVNEQFF
>TRBD2|.|TRBV28|TRBJ2-1
TGTGCCAGTTCCGAAATGACTAGCGGGTCCGATGAGCAGTTCTTC
CASSEMTSGSDEQFF
>.|few|TRBV12-5|TRBJ2-3
TGTGCTAGTGGTTTGAGAACCGGGAGCACAGATACGCAGTATTTT
CASGLRTGSTDTQYF
>TRBD2|many|TRBV7-2|TRBJ2-7
TGTGCCAGCAGCTTACTGCGGGGAGGGGTCGACGAGCAGTACTTC
CASSLLRGGVDEQYF
>.|.|TRBV6-1|TRBJ1-5
TGTGCCAGCAGAACGATACCGGGGTCGTATAGCAATAAGCCCCAGCATTTT
CASRTIPGSYSNKPQHF
>.|.|TRBV3-1|TRBJ1-2
TGTGCCAGCAGCCAAGTAGGGGAGACAGTTTCAAACTATGGCTACACCTTC
CASSQVGETVSNYGYTF
>TRBD2|.|TRBV27|TRBJ2-1
TGTGCCAGCAGTAAGCTACTAGCGGGAGGGCCGCTTTGGAATGAGCAGTTCTTC
CASSKLLAGGPLWNEQFF
>TRBD2|.|TRBV6-6|TRBJ2-7
TGTGCCAGCAGCGGGACTAGCGGGAGAGACAATGAGCAGTACTTC
CASSGTSGRDNEQYF
>TRBD1|few|TRBV18|TRBJ2-3
TGTGCCAGCTCAGCGACAGGGCCGAGAGGCACAGATACGCAGTATTTT
CASSATGPRGTDTQYF